Below are 3 T cell receptor beta chains sequenced from a single sample in a study of blood T cell repertoires in COVID-19. Sequencing used immunoSEQ multiplex PCR; TCRdb keeps in-frame clones, though not all of them. The sample lists over 150,000 clones, roughly nine tenths occurring once. Sequencing was performed on peripheral blood. The receptor set was obtained from a man aged 30-40 years with acute or convalescent COVID-19.

The V gene is TRBV16, the J gene TRBJ2-6; a weak D match, TRBD1 (7 bases). V lost 6 bases, J lost 4 bases, and 25 bases lay in between. This CDR3 has 19 amino acids. Germline V gene lookup returns CDR1 KGHSY and CDR2 FQNENV. CDR3 amino acids: CASSLIPGGTLPGANVLTF. CDR3 DNA sequence: TGTGCCAGCAGTCTTATACCAGGGGGGACCCTCCCGGGGGCCAACGTCCTGACTTTC.

This clone appeared a few times. V gene TRBV5-1 combines with J gene TRBJ2-7; 10 nucleotides agree with TRBD1. The CDR3 consists of 14 residues. Germline V gene data show CDR1 as SGHRS and CDR2 as YFSETQ. V lost 0 bases to trimming and J lost 7 bases; unmatched junction nucleotides: 4. The CDR3, as DNA: TGCGCCAGCAGCTTGGGCGACAGGGGGCGGGAGCAGTACTTC. Protein: CASSLGDRGREQYF.

The V and J genes are TRBV30 and TRBJ1-1; the match to TRBD1 covers 8 bases. The CDR3 spans 15 residues. Germline V gene sequence: CDR1 GTSNPN, CDR2 SVGIG (reference sequence). V was clipped by 4 bases and J by 7 bases; unmatched bases: 14. CDR3 sequence: CAWTLYRTGRDEAFF. The CDR3 nucleotides are TGTGCCTGGACCCTCTATAGGACAGGGAGGGATGAAGCTTTCTTT.